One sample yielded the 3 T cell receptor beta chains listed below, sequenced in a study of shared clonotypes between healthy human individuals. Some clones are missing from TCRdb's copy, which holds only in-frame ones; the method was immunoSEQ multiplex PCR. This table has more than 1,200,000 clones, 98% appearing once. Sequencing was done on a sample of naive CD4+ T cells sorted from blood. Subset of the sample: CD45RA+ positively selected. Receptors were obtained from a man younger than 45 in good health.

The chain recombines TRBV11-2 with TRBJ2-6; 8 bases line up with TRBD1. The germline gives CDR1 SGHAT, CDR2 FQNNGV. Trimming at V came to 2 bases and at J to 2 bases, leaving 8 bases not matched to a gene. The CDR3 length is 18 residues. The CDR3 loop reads CASSLRTGWGTGANVLTF. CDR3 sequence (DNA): TGTGCCAGCAGCTTACGGACAGGGTGGGGTACTGGGGCCAACGTCCTGACTTTC.

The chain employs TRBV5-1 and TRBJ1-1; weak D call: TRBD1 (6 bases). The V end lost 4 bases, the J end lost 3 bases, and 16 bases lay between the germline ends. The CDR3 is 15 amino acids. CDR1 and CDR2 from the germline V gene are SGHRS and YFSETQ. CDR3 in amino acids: CASSRGGQSDTEAFF. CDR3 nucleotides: TGCGCCAGCAGCCGAGGGGGACAATCGGACACTGAAGCTTTCTTT. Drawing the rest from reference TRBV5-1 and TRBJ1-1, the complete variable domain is KAGVTQTPRYLIKTRGQQVTLSCSPISGHRSVSWYQQTPGQGLQFLFEYFSETQRNKGNFPGRFSGRQFSNSRSEMNVSTLELGDSALYLCASSRGGQSDTEAFFGQGTRLTVV.

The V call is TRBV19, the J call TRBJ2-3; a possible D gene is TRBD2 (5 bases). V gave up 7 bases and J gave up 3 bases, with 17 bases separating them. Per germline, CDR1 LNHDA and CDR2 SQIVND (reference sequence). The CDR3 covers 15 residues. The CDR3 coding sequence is TGTGCCAGTATTGGAGGCGAGCTCGAGACAGATACGCAGTATTTT. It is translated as CASIGGELETDTQYF.